This T cell receptor (beta chain) is from a study of T cell changes during pregnancy in multiple sclerosis. Sequenced by immunoSEQ multiplex PCR; TCRdb stores in-frame clones only, minus some. The sample holds 61,000 or so clones; 85% to 95% are singletons and the top ten take roughly 0.35%. The V and J ends lost 0 bases and 6 bases respectively, with 11 bases between them. Germline V gives CDR1 SGHTA, CDR2 FQGNSA. The CDR3 is made up of 14 amino acids. The sequenced sample was CD4+ T cells from peripheral blood mononuclear cells, obtained before pregnancy. This TCR derives from a female donor with multiple sclerosis, enrolled in a pregnancy study. The chain uses TRBV7-2 and TRBJ1-2; D remains ambiguous. The DNA of the CDR3 is TGTGCCAGCAGCTTAGCCCAGATGCTCGATGGCTACACCTTC. Amino acids: CASSLAQMLDGYTF.